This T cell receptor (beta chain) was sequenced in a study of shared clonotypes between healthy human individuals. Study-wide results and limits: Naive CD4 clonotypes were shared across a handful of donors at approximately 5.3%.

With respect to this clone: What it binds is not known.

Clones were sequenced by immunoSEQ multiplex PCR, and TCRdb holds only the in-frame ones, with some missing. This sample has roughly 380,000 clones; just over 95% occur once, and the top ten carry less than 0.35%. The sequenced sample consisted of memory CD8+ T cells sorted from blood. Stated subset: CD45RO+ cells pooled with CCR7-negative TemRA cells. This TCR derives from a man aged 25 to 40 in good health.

The CDR3 DNA sequence: TGTGCCAGCAGTGAAGATAGGGTTAAGCGGGAGACCAATGAGCAGTTCTTC. Translating it yields CASSEDRVKRETNEQFF. The J gene is TRBJ2-1, the V gene TRBV6-1; 8 bases match TRBD2. The germline CDR1 and CDR2 sequences are MNHNS and SASEGT. This CDR3 has 17 residues. J was trimmed by 6 bases and V by 1 base; bases with no gene match: 11.